The 2 T cell receptor beta chains below were found in one sample sequenced in a study of cytomegalovirus exposure and HLA in healthy donors. The primer mix had 60 Vbeta and 13 Jbeta primers. Clones were sequenced by immunoSEQ multiplex PCR, and TCRdb holds only the in-frame ones, with some missing. The data include 30,000 to 35,000 clones; the top ten clones carry roughly 3.5%. Sequenced input: PBMCs. These receptor sequences come from a woman between 40 and 50 years old in good health and CMV-seropositive.

The rearrangement joins TRBV10-1 to TRBJ1-1; D remains ambiguous. The germline CDR1 and CDR2 sequences are WNHNN and SYGVQD (reference sequence). CDR3 length equals 14 residues. Trimming took 2 bases from V and 8 from J, leaving 15 bases between them. The DNA of the CDR3 is TGCGCCAGCAGTGAGGTGTGGGGAGCTACCGAAGCTTTCTTT. Translating gives CASSEVWGATEAFF.

The chain uses TRBV18 and TRBJ1-2; weak D call: TRBD1 (5 bases). The CDR3 loop spans 14 amino acids. Germline loops: CDR1 KGHSH, CDR2 LQKENI. Trimming took 3 bases from V and 3 from J, leaving 11 bases between them. The CDR3 is CASSPWGDDYGYTF. The DNA for the CDR3 is TGTGCCAGCTCACCCTGGGGGGATGACTATGGCTACACCTTC.